The 16 T cell receptor beta chains given below trace back to one sample, sequenced in a study of a mutant IDH1 vaccine in newly diagnosed glioma. These TCRs' antigens remain unknown. The repertoire was sequenced with immunoSEQ multiplex PCR; TCRdb's copy has only in-frame clones and lacks some. Among 50,000 to 70,000 clones listed, roughly four fifths were seen once. Time point defined: week 47, end of study. What each vaccine dose contained was 300 ug of mutant IDH1 20-mer peptide, accompanied by topical imiquimod. Sequenced material: PBMCs, taken from a glioma patient whose treatment included an IDH1 peptide vaccine. The receptors come from a woman between 50 and 59 years old with glioma.

J is TRBJ2-1 and V is TRBV2, with D perhaps TRBD2 (6 bases). Germline CDR1 SNHLY, CDR2 FYNNEI. This CDR3 contains 15 residues. With 3 bases removed from V and 0 bases from J, the gap between germline ends came to 9 bases. CDR3 amino acids: CASSELGGSYNEQFF. The CDR3 DNA follows: TGTGCCAGCAGTGAGCTCGGGGGCTCCTACAATGAGCAGTTCTTC.

The genes are TRBV25-1 and TRBJ2-7; D is unresolved. Deletions cut 3 bases from V and 2 bases from J, with 5 bases between. The CDR3 extends over 12 amino acids. Looked up from germline, CDR1 is MGHDK and CDR2 is SYGVNS. The CDR3 DNA sequence: TGTGCCAGCAGTGATGGCCCCTACGAGCAGTACTTC. It yields the protein CASSDGPYEQYF.

This chain uses TRBV11-2 with TRBJ2-1, with unresolved D. Trimming took 2 bases from V and 7 from J, leaving 12 bases between them. Germline V gene data show CDR1 as SGHAT and CDR2 as FQNNGV. The CDR3 has 14 residues. CDR3 in DNA: TGTGCCAGCAGCTTAAATAGGGCTGCTAATGAGCAGTTCTTC. Protein: CASSLNRAANEQFF.

The chain links TRBV7-2 to TRBJ1-4; the D is unclear. V was cut by 4 bases and J by 0 bases, with 12 bases left in between. CDR1 is SGHTA, CDR2 FQGNSA, per germline. This CDR3 comprises 16 residues. CDR3 nucleotides: TGTGCCAGCAGCTATTTCCCCAAGGCAACTAATGAAAAACTGTTTTTT. It translates to CASSYFPKATNEKLFF. Full variable domain (outside the CDR3, taken from reference TRBV7-2 and TRBJ1-4): GAGVSQSPSNKVTEKGKDVELRCDPISGHTALYWYRQSLGQGLEFLIYFQGNSAPDKSGLPSDRFSAERTGGSVSTLTIQRTQQEDSAVYLCASSYFPKATNEKLFFGSGTQLSVL.

The chain uses TRBV19 and TRBJ1-3; the D is unclear. This CDR3 contains 13 residues. CDR1 and CDR2 (germline): LNHDA, SQIVND (reference sequence). Trimming shortened V by 3 bases and J by 4 bases, and 7 bases separated the two germline ends. CDR3 loop: CASSMDAGNTIYF. CDR3 in DNA: TGTGCCAGTAGTATGGATGCAGGAAACACCATATATTTT. The full variable domain, in which reference TRBV19 and TRBJ1-3 provide the parts outside the CDR3, is DGGITQSPKYLFRKEGQNVTLSCEQNLNHDAMYWYRQDPGQGLRLIYYSQIVNDFQKGDIAEGYSVSREKKESFPLTVTSAQKNPTAFYLCASSMDAGNTIYFGEGSWLTVV.

The rearrangement joins TRBV5-6 to TRBJ2-7, with D unclear. This CDR3 has 14 residues. CDR1 is SGHDT and CDR2 is YYEEEE in the germline V gene. V was cut by 4 bases and J by 1 base, with 12 bases left in between. The CDR3 protein is CASSPRAASYEQYF. The CDR3 DNA follows: TGTGCCAGCAGCCCCCGGGCAGCTTCCTACGAGCAGTACTTC.

The chain has TRBV10-2 and TRBJ1-1; no clear D. The CDR3 loop spans 16 amino acids. The germline V gene has CDR1 WSHSY and CDR2 SAAADI. Trimming took off 0 bases at V and 3 bases at J, with 14 bases between the two ends. The CDR3 protein is CASSESRLTEDTEAFF. The CDR3 DNA is TGCGCCAGCAGTGAGTCGAGGCTAACCGAGGACACTGAAGCTTTCTTT.

This chain uses TRBV4-1 with TRBJ2-3; D is uncertain. CDR3 length equals 11 residues. V was shortened by 5 bases and J by 2 bases, with 2 bases between the two germline ends. The V gene's germline CDR1 is MGHRA and CDR2 YSYEKL. This CDR3 is CASSYTDTQYF. The CDR3 DNA sequence: TGCGCCAGCAGCTACACAGATACGCAGTATTTT.

The V call is TRBV7-7, the J call TRBJ2-2, with 14 bases lining up with TRBD2. Germline V gene lookup returns CDR1 SSHAT and CDR2 FNYEAQ (reference sequence). V dropped 5 bases and J dropped 4; count of bases not matched to a gene: 3. The CDR3 spans 16 residues. CDR3 sequence: CASSRLAGGPTGELFF. CDR3 DNA sequence: TGTGCCAGCAGCAGACTAGCGGGGGGGCCCACCGGGGAGCTGTTTTTT.

This clone was recorded once. The gene calls are TRBV11-3 and TRBJ2-7; no reliable D call. CDR1 is SGHNT and CDR2 is YENEEA in the germline V gene. Trimming took 3 bases from V and 4 from J, leaving 7 bases between them. The CDR3 contains 12 residues. This chain's CDR3 is CASSLKGYEQYF. The CDR3 nucleotides read TGTGCCAGCAGCTTGAAGGGATACGAGCAGTACTTC.

This chain links TRBV7-2 with TRBJ1-2; D remains unclear. CDR3 length equals 12 residues. CDR1 is SGHTA, CDR2 FQGNSA, per germline. The V gene lost 1 base and the J gene lost 8 bases, with 8 bases spanning the gap. The CDR3 region has the DNA TGTGCCAGCAGCTTAGGGATGGGGGGCTACACCTTC. As protein: CASSLGMGGYTF.

This chain uses TRBV11-2 with TRBJ2-7, with D possibly being TRBD1 (5 bases). The CDR3 loop spans 13 amino acids. Trimming pared 6 bases from V and 6 bases from J, leaving 15 bases between. The germline V gene encodes CDR1 SGHAT and CDR2 FQNNGV. The CDR3 protein is CASSWGLIGEQYF. The CDR3 bases are TGTGCCAGCAGTTGGGGCCTAATCGGCGAGCAGTACTTC.

The V and J genes are TRBV13 and TRBJ1-2; 8 bases are a match to TRBD1. Germline CDR1 PRHDT, CDR2 FYEKMQ (reference sequence). With V trimmed by 0 bases and J by 2 bases, 8 bases remained unmatched. The CDR3 runs 17 residues. As DNA, the CDR3 is TGTGCCAGCAGCTTAGGTCCTGAACAGGGGGGAAACTATGGCTACACCTTC. This gives the protein CASSLGPEQGGNYGYTF.

V and J are TRBV30 and TRBJ1-1; perhaps TRBD1 as D (5 bases). V was shortened by 8 bases and J by 6 bases, with 13 bases between the two germline ends. The CDR3 length is 11 residues. The germline V gene has CDR1 GTSNPN and CDR2 SVGIG (reference sequence). Written as DNA, the CDR3 is TGTGCCCTGGACGTAGGGGCTGAAGCTTTCTTT. It codes for CALDVGAEAFF.

The chain has TRBV6-4 and TRBJ2-7; D call uncertain. V was cut by 0 bases and J by 7 bases, with 7 bases left in between. The CDR3 has 12 residues. Germline loops: CDR1 MRHNA, CDR2 SNTAGT. DNA of the CDR3: TGTGCCAGCAGTGACTCCCCTCGGGAGCAGTACTTC. Residues: CASSDSPREQYF.

The chain carries TRBV6-1 and TRBJ2-5; TRBD2 agrees at 9 bases. Germline assignment: CDR1 MNHNS and CDR2 SASEGT. The ends lost 8 bases at V and 4 bases at J; junction bases unmatched: 8. There are 14 residues in the CDR3. The CDR3 is CASEAGGLGETQYF. The CDR3 coding sequence is TGTGCCAGCGAGGCGGGGGGGCTGGGAGAGACCCAGTACTTC.